Each of the 10 T cell receptor beta chains below was sequenced from the same sample in a study of blood T cell repertoires in COVID-19. TCRdb's copy holds only in-frame clones and misses some; the assay was immunoSEQ multiplex PCR. The sample consists of 190,000 or so clones, around nine tenths of them appearing once. The specimen sequenced was peripheral blood. The receptors were sampled from a young woman who had recovered from COVID-19.

V is TRBV5-1 and J is TRBJ2-7; D unclear. V was pared by 7 bases and J by 3 bases, with 11 bases between. Germline V gene sequence: CDR1 SGHRS, CDR2 YFSETQ. This CDR3 has 12 residues. CDR3 in DNA: TGCGCCAGCCGGGTTGAGAACTACGAGCAGTACTTC. Translating gives CASRVENYEQYF.

The rearrangement uses TRBV4-2 and TRBJ1-1, with 8 nucleotides matching TRBD1. V lost 5 bases and J lost 5; bases outside the gene matches: 7. The CDR3 runs to 14 residues. CDR1 is LGHNA, CDR2 YNFKEQ, per germline. CDR3 nucleotide sequence: TGTGCCAGCAGCTCACAGGGGGGGCGAACTGAAGCTTTCTTT. This codes for CASSSQGGRTEAFF.

This clone showed up just once. The CDR3 DNA is TGTGCCAGTACTCCGCGTCGGAGGGACACTGAAGCTTTCTTT. Its protein is CASTPRRRDTEAFF. The chain links TRBV19 to TRBJ1-1; no firm D call. Germline V CDR1 and CDR2: LNHDA, SQIVND (reference sequence). This CDR3 is built from 14 residues. Trimming cost V 7 bases and J 3 bases, with 15 bases left between them.

CDR3: CASSQVTPGLALYNEQFF. In DNA, the CDR3 is TGCGCCAGCAGCCAAGTTACACCGGGACTAGCGCTATACAATGAGCAGTTCTTC. This sequence joins TRBV4-3 and TRBJ2-1; 10 bases fit TRBD2. The CDR3 totals 18 residues. CDR1 and CDR2 (germline): LGHNA, YSLEER. Losses at the gene ends were 1 base for V and 4 bases for J; bases not matched to a gene: 10.

The chain joins TRBV6-2 or TRBV6-3 to TRBJ1-5, with D maybe TRBD1 (5 bases). Germline CDR1 is MNHEY and CDR2 is SVGEGT. Trimming stripped 6 bases from V and 6 bases from J, with 15 bases between. The CDR3 consists of 14 residues. CDR3 amino acids: CASSRDSGGQPQHF. The DNA of the CDR3 is TGTGCCAGCAGCCGGGACTCCGGGGGTCAGCCCCAGCATTTT.

This clone occurred once. The chain uses TRBV9 and TRBJ2-2; D unclear. Trimming pared 4 bases from V and 0 bases from J, leaving 7 bases between. The CDR3 extends over 14 amino acids. The germline V gene has CDR1 SGDLS and CDR2 YYNGEE. The CDR3 region is CASSPTANTGELFF. The CDR3, as DNA: TGTGCCAGCAGCCCAACAGCGAACACCGGGGAGCTGTTTTTT.

This clone appeared a single time. CDR3 amino acids: CASSAEVGEKLFF. The CDR3 DNA reads as TGTGCCAGTAGTGCGGAGGTCGGTGAAAAACTGTTTTTT. V is TRBV19 and J is TRBJ1-4; D remains unclear. Germline CDR1 reads LNHDA; CDR2 reads SQIVND (reference sequence). Trimming shortened V by 5 bases and J by 7 bases, and 11 bases separated the two germline ends. CDR3 size: 13 residues.

The chain uses TRBV27 and TRBJ1-1; TRBD1 is a possible D gene (5 bases). Germline CDR1 is MNHEY and CDR2 is SMNVEV (reference sequence). The V end was cut by 5 bases, the J end by 3 bases, with 10 bases between. This CDR3 has 13 residues. CDR3 coding DNA: TGTGCCAGCAGTACCGGGGGGGACACTGAAGCTTTCTTT. Its protein product is CASSTGGDTEAFF.

This clone was observed a handful of times. The chain carries TRBV5-4 and TRBJ2-2, with 7 bases matching TRBD2. Looked up from germline, CDR1 is SGHNT and CDR2 is YYREEE (reference sequence). Trimming cost V 4 bases and J 4 bases; bases outside gene matches: 10. This CDR3 region has 16 residues. The CDR3 bases are TGTGCCAGCAGCCCGAAGGCTAGCGGACCCACCGGGGAGCTGTTTTTT. Translated, it gives CASSPKASGPTGELFF.

This sequence joins TRBV4-1 and TRBJ2-7; TRBD2 might be the D (6 bases). Germline V gives CDR1 MGHRA, CDR2 YSYEKL. The CDR3 sequence is 15 residues long. V was trimmed by 0 bases and J by 4 bases, leaving 13 bases between them. In nucleotides, the CDR3 is TGCGCCAGCAGCCAAGAGGGAGGCTTGGGGTACGAGCAGTACTTC. The encoded protein is CASSQEGGLGYEQYF.